These T cell receptor beta chains were read from a single sample in a study of CD8 T cells in Susac syndrome. One entry per CDR3 protein results from TCRdb running MiXCR on the immunoSEQ multiplex PCR reads. In the table there are 150,000 to 200,000 distinct CDR3 sequences, approximately 93% of which are singletons. Sequencing was performed on CD4+ T cells from PBMCs. All receptors derive from a human donor in good health. CDR3s include the opening cysteine and the closing phenylalanine or tryptophan. The D gene is left open where the match is weak. The size of a clone is reported for some rows only, either as once, few or many, or as a class for expanded clones.

clone_size j_call v_call d_call cdr3_aa cdr3_nt
- TRBJ2-6 TRBV5-4 - CASSFNAAGANVLIF TGTGCCAGCAGTTTTAACGCGGCTGGGGCCAACGTCCTGATTTTC
- TRBJ1-1 TRBV3-1 TRBD1 CASSQLPNRGTNTEAFF TGTGCCAGCAGCCAACTCCCTAACAGGGGGACCAACACTGAAGCTTTCTTT
- TRBJ2-7 TRBV6-2/TRBV6-3 - CASSKRGAGEQYF TGTGCCAGCAGCAAGAGGGGTGCTGGGGAGCAGTACTTC
once TRBJ1-1 TRBV29-1 - CSATARQKSTEAFF TGCAGCGCCACGGCGAGACAGAAAAGTACTGAAGCTTTCTTT
- TRBJ1-4 TRBV7-8 - CASSLALYGEKLFF TGTGCCAGCAGCTTAGCGCTATATGGGGAAAAACTGTTTTTT
- TRBJ1-1 TRBV5-1 - CASRNPLGTSNTEAFF TGCGCCAGCCGAAACCCTTTGGGGACGTCGAACACTGAAGCTTTCTTT
- TRBJ2-1 TRBV24-1 TRBD2 CATSDQKRGANNEQFF TGTGCCACCAGTGATCAAAAGCGGGGGGCGAACAATGAGCAGTTCTTC
- TRBJ2-7 TRBV6-1 - CASSETAGYWSEQYF TGTGCCAGCAGTGAGACAGCAGGTTACTGGTCCGAGCAGTACTTC
- TRBJ1-3 TRBV5-1 - CASSLPGTGNTIYF TGCGCCAGCAGCTTGCCGGGTACTGGAAACACCATATATTTT
- TRBJ2-5 TRBV3-1 - CASSQDDSTTQYF TGTGCCAGCAGCCAAGATGACTCGACGACCCAGTACTTC
- TRBJ1-1 TRBV20-1 - CSAVRAGGTEAFF TGCAGTGCAGTGAGGGCCGGAGGGACTGAAGCTTTCTTT
- TRBJ1-6 TRBV19 - CATGSGVASPLHF TGTGCCACGGGGTCCGGGGTGGCCTCACCCCTCCACTTT
- TRBJ2-7 TRBV2 - CASSEEFYEQYF TGTGCCAGCAGTGAGGAGTTCTACGAGCAGTACTTC